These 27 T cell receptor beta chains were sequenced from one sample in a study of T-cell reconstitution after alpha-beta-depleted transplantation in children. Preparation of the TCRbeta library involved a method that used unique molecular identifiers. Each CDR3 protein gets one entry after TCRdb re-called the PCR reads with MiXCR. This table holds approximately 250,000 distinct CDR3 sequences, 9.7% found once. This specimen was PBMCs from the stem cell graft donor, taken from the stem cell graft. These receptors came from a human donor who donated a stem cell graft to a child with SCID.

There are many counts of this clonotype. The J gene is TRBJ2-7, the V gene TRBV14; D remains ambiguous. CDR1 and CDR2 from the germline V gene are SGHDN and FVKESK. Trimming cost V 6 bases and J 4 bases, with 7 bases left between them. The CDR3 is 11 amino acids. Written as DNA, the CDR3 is TGTGCCAGCAGTCAGCGATACGAGCAGTACTTC. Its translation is CASSQRYEQYF.

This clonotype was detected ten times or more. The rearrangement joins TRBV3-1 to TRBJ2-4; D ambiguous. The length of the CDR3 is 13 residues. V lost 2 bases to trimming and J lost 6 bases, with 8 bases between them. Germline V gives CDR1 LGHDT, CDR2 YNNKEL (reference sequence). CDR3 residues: CASSQSDGNIQYF. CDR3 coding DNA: TGTGCCAGCAGCCAATCGGATGGAAACATTCAGTACTTC.

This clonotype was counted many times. The CDR3 DNA reads as TGCAGTGCTAGTTGGTCAGAGAACTACGAGCAGTACTTC. Protein: CSASWSENYEQYF. The chain has TRBV20-1 and TRBJ2-7; D is undetermined. CDR1 DFQATT and CDR2 SNEGSKA come from the germline V gene (reference sequence). Trimming stripped 3 bases from V and 3 bases from J, with 12 bases between. CDR3 length: 13 residues.

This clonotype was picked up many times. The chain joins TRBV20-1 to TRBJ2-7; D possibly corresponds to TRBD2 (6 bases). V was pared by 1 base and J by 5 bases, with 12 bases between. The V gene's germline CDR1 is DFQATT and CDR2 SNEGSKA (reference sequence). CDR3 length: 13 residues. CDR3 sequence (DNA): TGCAGTGCTAGAGCGGGCGGGGTGAACGAGCAGTACTTC. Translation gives CSARAGGVNEQYF.

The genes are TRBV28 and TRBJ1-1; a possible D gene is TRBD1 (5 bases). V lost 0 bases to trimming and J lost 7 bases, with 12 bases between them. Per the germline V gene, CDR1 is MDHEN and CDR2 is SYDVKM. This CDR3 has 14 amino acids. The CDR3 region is CASSLWAGKGEAFF. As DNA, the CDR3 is TGTGCCAGCAGTTTATGGGCAGGGAAGGGTGAAGCTTTCTTT.

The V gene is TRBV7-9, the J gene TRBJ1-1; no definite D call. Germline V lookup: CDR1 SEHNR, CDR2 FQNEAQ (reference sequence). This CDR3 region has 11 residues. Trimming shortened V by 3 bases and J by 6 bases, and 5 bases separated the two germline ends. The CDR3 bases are TGTGCCAGCAGCTTTCCACCTGAAGCTTTCTTT. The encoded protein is CASSFPPEAFF.

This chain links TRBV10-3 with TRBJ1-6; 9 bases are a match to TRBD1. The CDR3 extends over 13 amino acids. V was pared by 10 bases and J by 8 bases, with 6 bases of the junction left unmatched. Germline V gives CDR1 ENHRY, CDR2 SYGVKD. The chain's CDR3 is CATWDREDSPLHF. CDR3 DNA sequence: TGTGCCACTTGGGACAGGGAGGATTCACCCCTCCACTTT.

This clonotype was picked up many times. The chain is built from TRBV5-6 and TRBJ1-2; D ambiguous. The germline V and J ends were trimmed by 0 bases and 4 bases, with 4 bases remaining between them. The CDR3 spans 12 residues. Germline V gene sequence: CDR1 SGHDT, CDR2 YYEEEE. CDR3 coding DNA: TGTGCCAGCAGCTTGGAACTCTATGGCTACACCTTC. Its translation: CASSLELYGYTF.

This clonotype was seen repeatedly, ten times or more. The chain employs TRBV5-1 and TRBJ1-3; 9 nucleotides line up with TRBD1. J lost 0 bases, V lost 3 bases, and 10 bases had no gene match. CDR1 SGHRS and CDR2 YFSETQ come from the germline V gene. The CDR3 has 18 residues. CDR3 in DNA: TGCGCCAGCAGCTGGACAGGGGCTAGTGTAGCCTCTGGAAACACCATATATTTT. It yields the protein CASSWTGASVASGNTIYF.

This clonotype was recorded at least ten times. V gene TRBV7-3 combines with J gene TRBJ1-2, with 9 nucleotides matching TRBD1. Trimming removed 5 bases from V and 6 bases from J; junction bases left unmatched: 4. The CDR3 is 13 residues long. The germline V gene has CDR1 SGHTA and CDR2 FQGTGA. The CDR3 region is CASSQGTGNGYTF. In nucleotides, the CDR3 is TGTGCCAGCAGCCAAGGGACAGGGAATGGCTACACCTTC. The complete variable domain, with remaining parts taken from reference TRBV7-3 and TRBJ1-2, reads GAGVSQTPSNKVTEKGKYVELRCDPISGHTALYWYRQSLGQGPEFLIYFQGTGAADDSGLPNDRFFAVRPEGSVSTLKIQRTERGDSAVYLCASSQGTGNGYTFGSGTRLTVV.

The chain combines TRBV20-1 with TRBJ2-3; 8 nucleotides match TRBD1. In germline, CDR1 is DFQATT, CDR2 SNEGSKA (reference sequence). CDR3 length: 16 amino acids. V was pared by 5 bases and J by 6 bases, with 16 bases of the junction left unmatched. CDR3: CSAWGDPTTGVDTQYF. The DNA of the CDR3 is TGCAGTGCTTGGGGGGACCCAACGACAGGGGTGGATACGCAGTATTTT.

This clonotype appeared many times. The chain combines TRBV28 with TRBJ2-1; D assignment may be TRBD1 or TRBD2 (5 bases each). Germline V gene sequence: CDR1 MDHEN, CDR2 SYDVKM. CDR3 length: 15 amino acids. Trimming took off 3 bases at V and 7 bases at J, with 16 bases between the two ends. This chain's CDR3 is CASSFLSGGENEQFF. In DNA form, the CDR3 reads TGTGCCAGCAGTTTTCTTTCTGGGGGTGAAAATGAGCAGTTCTTC.

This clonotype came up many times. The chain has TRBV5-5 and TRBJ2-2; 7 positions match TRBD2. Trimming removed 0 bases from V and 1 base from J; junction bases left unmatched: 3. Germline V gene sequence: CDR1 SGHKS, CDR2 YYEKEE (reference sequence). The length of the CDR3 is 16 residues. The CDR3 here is CASSLGAGLNTGELFF. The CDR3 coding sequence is TGTGCCAGCAGCTTGGGAGCGGGGCTGAACACCGGGGAGCTGTTTTTT.

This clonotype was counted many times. CDR3 in amino acids: CASSPGGSTGVGNYGYTF. CDR3 bases: TGCGCCAGCAGCCCTGGGGGATCGACAGGGGTCGGTAACTATGGCTACACCTTC. This sequence joins TRBV5-1 and TRBJ1-2, with TRBD1 matching 8 bases. The CDR3 consists of 18 residues. From germline, CDR1 is SGHRS and CDR2 YFSETQ. J was trimmed by 1 base and V by 4 bases; bases with no gene match: 15.

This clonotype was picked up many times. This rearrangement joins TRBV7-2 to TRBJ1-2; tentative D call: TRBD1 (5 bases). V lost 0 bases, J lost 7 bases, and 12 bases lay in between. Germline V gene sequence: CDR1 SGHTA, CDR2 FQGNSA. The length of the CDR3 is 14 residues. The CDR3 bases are TGTGCCAGCAGCTTAGCGAGGCAGGGCGGTGGCTACACCTTC. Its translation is CASSLARQGGGYTF.

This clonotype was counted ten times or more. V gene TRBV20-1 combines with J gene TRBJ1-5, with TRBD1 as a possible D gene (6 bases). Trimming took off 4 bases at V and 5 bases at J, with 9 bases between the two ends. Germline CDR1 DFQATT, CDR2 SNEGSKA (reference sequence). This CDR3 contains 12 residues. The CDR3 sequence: CSAIGGYQPQHF. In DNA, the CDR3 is TGCAGTGCTATCGGGGGCTATCAGCCCCAGCATTTT.

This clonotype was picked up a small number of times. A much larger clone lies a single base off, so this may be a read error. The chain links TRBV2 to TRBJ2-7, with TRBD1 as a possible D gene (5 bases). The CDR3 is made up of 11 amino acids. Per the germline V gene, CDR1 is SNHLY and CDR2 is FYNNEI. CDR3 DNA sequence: TGTGCCAGCAGTGGAAGGGGTTGGGCGGACTTC. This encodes CASSGRGWADF.

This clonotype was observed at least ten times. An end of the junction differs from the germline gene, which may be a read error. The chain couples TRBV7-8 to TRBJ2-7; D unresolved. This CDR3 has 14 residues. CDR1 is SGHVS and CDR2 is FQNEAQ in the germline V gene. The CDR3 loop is CASSFGGVAGGLSF. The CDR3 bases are TGTGCCAGCAGTTTTGGTGGGGTCGCCGGTGGTCTATCCTTC.

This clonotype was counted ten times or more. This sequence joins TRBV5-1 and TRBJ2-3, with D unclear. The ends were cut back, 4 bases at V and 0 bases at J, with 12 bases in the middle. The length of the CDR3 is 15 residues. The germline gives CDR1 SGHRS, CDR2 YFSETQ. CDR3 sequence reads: CASSGMLSSTDTQYF. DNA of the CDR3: TGCGCCAGCAGCGGGATGCTTTCTAGCACAGATACGCAGTATTTT. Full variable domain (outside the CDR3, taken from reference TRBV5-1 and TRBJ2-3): KAGVTQTPRYLIKTRGQQVTLSCSPISGHRSVSWYQQTPGQGLQFLFEYFSETQRNKGNFPGRFSGRQFSNSRSEMNVSTLELGDSALYLCASSGMLSSTDTQYFGPGTRLTVL.

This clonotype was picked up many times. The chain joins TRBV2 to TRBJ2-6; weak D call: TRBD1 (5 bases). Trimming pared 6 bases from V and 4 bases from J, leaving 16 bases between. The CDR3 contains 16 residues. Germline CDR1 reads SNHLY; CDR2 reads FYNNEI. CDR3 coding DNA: TGTGCCAGCAGGCAGGGTCCTCTAGACGGGGCCAACGTCCTGACTTTC. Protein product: CASRQGPLDGANVLTF.

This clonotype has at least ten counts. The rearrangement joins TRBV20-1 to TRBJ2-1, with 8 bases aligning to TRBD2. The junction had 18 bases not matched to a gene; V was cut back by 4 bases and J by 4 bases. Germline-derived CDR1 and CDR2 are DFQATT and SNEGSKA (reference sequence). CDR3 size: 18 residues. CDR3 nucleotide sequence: TGCAGTGCTAACTCTTTATCTGCCAGCGGGGGAGAATACAATGAGCAGTTCTTC. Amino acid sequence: CSANSLSASGGEYNEQFF.

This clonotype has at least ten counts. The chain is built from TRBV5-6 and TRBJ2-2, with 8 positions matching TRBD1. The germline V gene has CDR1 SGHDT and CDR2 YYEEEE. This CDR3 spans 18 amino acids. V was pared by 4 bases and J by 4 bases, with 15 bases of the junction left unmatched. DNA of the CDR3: TGTGCCAGCAGCACGGCAAACCAGGGGGCCCCTTTCACCGGGGAGCTGTTTTTT. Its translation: CASSTANQGAPFTGELFF.

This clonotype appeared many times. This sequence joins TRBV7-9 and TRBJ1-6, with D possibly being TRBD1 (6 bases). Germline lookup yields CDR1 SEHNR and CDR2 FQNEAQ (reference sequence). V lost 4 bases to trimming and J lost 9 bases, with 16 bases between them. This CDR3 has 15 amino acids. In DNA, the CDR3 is TGTGCCAGCAGCTCAAAAACAGGGCTGTCTTCACCCCTCCACTTT. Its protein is CASSSKTGLSSPLHF.

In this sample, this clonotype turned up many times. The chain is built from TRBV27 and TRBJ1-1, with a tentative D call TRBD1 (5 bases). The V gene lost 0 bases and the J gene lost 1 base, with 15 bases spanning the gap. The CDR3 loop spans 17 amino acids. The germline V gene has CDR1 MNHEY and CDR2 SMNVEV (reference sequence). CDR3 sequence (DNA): TGTGCCAGCAGTTTATCGGGGCGACTGACGACGAACACTGAAGCTTTCTTT. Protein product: CASSLSGRLTTNTEAFF.

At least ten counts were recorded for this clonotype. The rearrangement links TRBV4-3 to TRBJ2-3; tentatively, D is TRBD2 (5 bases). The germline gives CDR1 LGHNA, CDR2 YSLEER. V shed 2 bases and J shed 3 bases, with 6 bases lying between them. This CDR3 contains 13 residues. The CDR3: CASSQTSTDTQYF. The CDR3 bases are TGCGCCAGCAGCCAAACTAGTACAGATACGCAGTATTTT.

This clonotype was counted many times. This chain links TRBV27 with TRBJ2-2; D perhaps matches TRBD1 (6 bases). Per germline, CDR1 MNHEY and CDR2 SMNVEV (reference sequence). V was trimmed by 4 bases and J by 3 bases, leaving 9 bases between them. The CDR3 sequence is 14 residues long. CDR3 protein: CASSYRGYTGELFF. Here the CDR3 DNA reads TGTGCCAGCAGTTATAGGGGGTACACCGGGGAGCTGTTTTTT.

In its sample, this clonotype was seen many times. The CDR3 DNA follows: TGTGCCACCAGCAGAGCCATGACAGGGAACACTGAAGCTTTCTTT. Translating gives CATSRAMTGNTEAFF. The J gene is TRBJ1-1, the V gene TRBV15, with D possibly TRBD1 on 6 matching bases. This CDR3 has 15 amino acids. CDR1 and CDR2 from the germline V gene are LNHNV and YYDKDF (reference sequence). V lost 1 base and J 1 base, leaving 10 bases between the germline ends.